This T cell receptor (beta chain) was profiled in a study of blood T cell repertoires in COVID-19. Sequencing used immunoSEQ multiplex PCR; TCRdb keeps in-frame clones, though not all of them. The sample shows a few hundred thousand clones, around four fifths of them seen only once. V lost 7 bases and J 5 bases, leaving 17 bases between the germline ends. Germline CDR1 reads SNHLY; CDR2 reads FYNNEI. The CDR3 contains 14 residues. The receptor was isolated from a woman of 80 years or more with COVID-19, enrolled during active disease. The sample was peripheral blood. The rearrangement uses TRBV2 and TRBJ1-1; possibly TRBD1 for D (6 bases). CDR3 nucleotides: TGTGCCAGCAATGCGGCAGGGGAGAGGACTGAAGCTTTCTTT. Encoded protein: CASNAAGERTEAFF.